This TCR beta chain was identified during a study of PD-1 blockade in classical Hodgkin lymphoma. The protocol was immunoSEQ multiplex PCR, while the TCRdb copy is restricted to in-frame clones and leaves out a portion. The sample has 30,000 to 40,000 clones; approximately 90% are singletons. Regarding time point: cycle 4 day 1 (C4D1), after 6 weeks of nivolumab. All patients relapsed after autologous stem cell transplantation, and brentuximab vedotin exposure varied. Using magnetic negative selection, the CD4+ T cells were separated out of thawed PBMCs. This material consisted of CD4+ T cells from blood, taken before the fourth cycle of nivolumab. The sequence was collected from a human donor with classical Hodgkin lymphoma.

The CDR3 nucleotides are TGTGCCAGCAGTTTTGGGGGAGGCACAGATACGCAGTATTTT. Its translation: CASSFGGGTDTQYF. The chain joins TRBV28 to TRBJ2-3; D may match TRBD1 or TRBD2 (5 bases each). Trimming cost V 3 bases and J 1 base, with 8 bases left between them. The CDR3 is made up of 14 amino acids. Germline V gene data show CDR1 as MDHEN and CDR2 as SYDVKM. The complete variable domain, with remaining parts taken from reference TRBV28 and TRBJ2-3, reads DVKVTQSSRYLVKRTGEKVFLECVQDMDHENMFWYRQDPGLGLRLIYFSYDVKMKEKGDIPEGYSVSREKKERFSLILESASTNQTSMYLCASSFGGGTDTQYFGPGTRLTVL.